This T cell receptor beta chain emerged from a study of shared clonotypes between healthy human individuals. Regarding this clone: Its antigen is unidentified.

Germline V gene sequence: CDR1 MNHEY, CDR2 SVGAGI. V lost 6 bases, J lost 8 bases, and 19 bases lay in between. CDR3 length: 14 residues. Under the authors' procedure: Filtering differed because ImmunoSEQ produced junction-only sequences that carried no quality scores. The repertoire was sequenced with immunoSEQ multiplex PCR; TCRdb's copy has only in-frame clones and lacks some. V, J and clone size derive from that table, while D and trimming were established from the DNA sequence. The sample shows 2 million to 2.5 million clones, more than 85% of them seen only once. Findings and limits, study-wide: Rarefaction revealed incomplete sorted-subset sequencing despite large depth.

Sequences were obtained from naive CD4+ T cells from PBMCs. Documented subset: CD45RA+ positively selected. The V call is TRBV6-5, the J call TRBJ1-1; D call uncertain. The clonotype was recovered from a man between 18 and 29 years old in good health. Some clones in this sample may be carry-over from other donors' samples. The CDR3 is CASSLLGAAGEAFF. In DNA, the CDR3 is TGTGCCAGCAGCCTCCTAGGCGCCGCGGGGGAAGCTTTCTTT.